Only a few counts were recorded for the clone carrying this TCR beta chain. Some clones are missing from TCRdb's copy, which holds only in-frame ones; the method was immunoSEQ multiplex PCR. The data show roughly 100,000 clones, about four fifths seen once. This sample was included in a study of blood T cell repertoires in COVID-19. Trimming cost V 4 bases and J 6 bases, with 12 bases left between them. The CDR3 loop spans 13 amino acids. Per germline, CDR1 SGHAT and CDR2 FQNNGV. Specimen: peripheral blood. This chain links TRBV11-2 with TRBJ1-2; D possibly corresponds to TRBD1 (5 bases). This sequence was found in a woman of 80 years or more with active or convalescent COVID-19. The CDR3 DNA reads as TGTGCCAGCAGCTCCTCGTCAGGGCATGGCTACACCTTC. As protein: CASSSSSGHGYTF.